A selection of T cell receptor beta chains follows, all from one sample in a study of blood T cell repertoires in COVID-19. Profiling relied on immunoSEQ multiplex PCR, and the TCRdb table lists in-frame clones only, not all of them. Of approximately 45,000 clones listed, over 80% are singletons. The sequenced sample consisted of peripheral blood. The receptors stem from a woman aged 40 to 55 with acute or convalescent COVID-19. CDR3s include the opening cysteine and the closing phenylalanine or tryptophan. D genes are given only for firm matches. Only part of the rows carry a size: once, few, many, or a class if the clone is expanded.

cdr3_aa: CASSDTGQGGRTQYF; cdr3_nt: TGTGCCAGCAGCGATACGGGGCAGGGGGGTCGGACCCAGTACTTC; clone_size: NA; j_call: TRBJ2-5; v_call: TRBV2; d_call: NA
cdr3_aa: CATSDKNCYTIYF; cdr3_nt: TGTGCCACCAGTGATAAAAACTGTTACACCATATATTTT; clone_size: NA; j_call: TRBJ1-3; v_call: TRBV24-1; d_call: NA
cdr3_aa: CASSPRGTPLNQPQHF; cdr3_nt: TGTGCCAGCAGCCCTAGGGGGACACCTCTCAATCAGCCCCAGCATTTT; clone_size: NA; j_call: TRBJ1-5; v_call: TRBV7-8; d_call: NA
cdr3_aa: CASSTGDRFGMIIQPQHF; cdr3_nt: TGTGCCAGTAGTACCGGGGACAGATTCGGGATGATTATTCAGCCCCAGCATTTT; clone_size: NA; j_call: TRBJ1-5; v_call: TRBV19; d_call: TRBD1
cdr3_aa: CASSSGFNYGYTF; cdr3_nt: TGTGCCAGCAGTTCGGGGTTTAACTATGGCTACACCTTC; clone_size: once; j_call: TRBJ1-2; v_call: TRBV12-3/TRBV12-4; d_call: NA
cdr3_aa: CASSQESGGDYGYTF; cdr3_nt: TGTGCCAGCAGCCAAGAATCAGGGGGCGACTATGGCTACACCTTC; clone_size: NA; j_call: TRBJ1-2; v_call: TRBV4-2; d_call: TRBD1
cdr3_aa: CASSEQGPTNEKLFF; cdr3_nt: TGTGCCAGCAGCGAACAGGGGCCAACTAATGAAAAACTGTTTTTT; clone_size: NA; j_call: TRBJ1-4; v_call: TRBV25-1; d_call: TRBD1
cdr3_aa: CASSPLTGGVNTEAFF; cdr3_nt: TGTGCCAGCTCACCATTGACAGGGGGGGTGAACACTGAAGCTTTCTTT; clone_size: NA; j_call: TRBJ1-1; v_call: TRBV18; d_call: TRBD1
cdr3_aa: CASRRDTHTEAFF; cdr3_nt: TGTGCCAGCCGTAGGGACACCCACACTGAAGCTTTCTTT; clone_size: NA; j_call: TRBJ1-1; v_call: TRBV12-3/TRBV12-4; d_call: NA
cdr3_aa: CASSWIMTGNKGNTEAFF; cdr3_nt: TGTGCCAGCAGCTGGATAATGACAGGGAACAAGGGGAACACTGAAGCTTTCTTT; clone_size: NA; j_call: TRBJ1-1; v_call: TRBV5-8; d_call: TRBD1
cdr3_aa: CASSVFGVTEAFF; cdr3_nt: TGTGCCAGCAGTGTTTTCGGGGTCACTGAAGCTTTCTTT; clone_size: NA; j_call: TRBJ1-1; v_call: TRBV25-1; d_call: NA
cdr3_aa: CASSATTGGIINSPLHF; cdr3_nt: TGCGCCAGCAGCGCGACAACAGGGGGGATCATCAATTCACCCCTCCACTTT; clone_size: NA; j_call: TRBJ1-6; v_call: TRBV5-1; d_call: TRBD1
cdr3_aa: CASSPHLTPEKLFF; cdr3_nt: TGTGCCAGCAGCCCGCACCTAACTCCAGAAAAACTGTTTTTT; clone_size: NA; j_call: TRBJ1-4; v_call: TRBV6-5; d_call: NA
cdr3_aa: CASMRRLAETQETQYF; cdr3_nt: TGCGCCAGCATGCGGAGGCTAGCGGAGACACAAGAGACCCAGTACTTC; clone_size: NA; j_call: TRBJ2-5; v_call: TRBV10-2; d_call: TRBD2
cdr3_aa: CASSVEAGLRTEAFF; cdr3_nt: TGTGCCAGCAGCGTAGAGGCGGGGTTAAGGACTGAAGCTTTCTTT; clone_size: once; j_call: TRBJ1-1; v_call: TRBV9; d_call: NA
cdr3_aa: CASSFPLKTGLNQPQHF; cdr3_nt: TGTGCCAGCAGCTTCCCGTTGAAGACAGGCCTCAATCAGCCCCAGCATTTT; clone_size: NA; j_call: TRBJ1-5; v_call: TRBV7-9; d_call: NA
cdr3_aa: CASSALLRTGTVTEAFF; cdr3_nt: TGTGCCAGCAGCGCCCTCTTAAGGACAGGGACAGTAACTGAAGCTTTCTTT; clone_size: NA; j_call: TRBJ1-1; v_call: TRBV5-6; d_call: TRBD1
cdr3_aa: CASSSLAGGYTGELFF; cdr3_nt: TGTGCCAGCAGCTCATTAGCGGGGGGATACACCGGGGAGCTGTTTTTT; clone_size: few; j_call: TRBJ2-2; v_call: TRBV7-3; d_call: TRBD2
cdr3_aa: CASSLDLGQGAQPQHF; cdr3_nt: TGTGCCAGCAGCTTAGATCTGGGACAGGGGGCACAGCCCCAGCATTTT; clone_size: NA; j_call: TRBJ1-5; v_call: TRBV7-2; d_call: TRBD1
cdr3_aa: CSVYRVDYGYTF; cdr3_nt: TGCAGCGTTTACAGGGTCGACTATGGCTACACCTTC; clone_size: NA; j_call: TRBJ1-2; v_call: TRBV29-1; d_call: NA
cdr3_aa: CASSEMGLAHPDTQYF; cdr3_nt: TGTGCCAGCAGTGAAATGGGACTAGCCCACCCAGATACGCAGTATTTT; clone_size: NA; j_call: TRBJ2-3; v_call: TRBV2; d_call: TRBD2
cdr3_aa: CASSLEPLSGANVLTF; cdr3_nt: TGTGCCAGCAGCTTGGAGCCCCTCTCTGGGGCCAACGTCCTGACTTTC; clone_size: NA; j_call: TRBJ2-6; v_call: TRBV5-5; d_call: NA
cdr3_aa: CASSVEGRERDTQYF; cdr3_nt: TGTGCCAGCAGCGTAGAGGGTCGGGAGCGCGATACGCAGTATTTT; clone_size: NA; j_call: TRBJ2-3; v_call: TRBV9; d_call: NA
cdr3_aa: CASSWPLGSGGNTGELFF; cdr3_nt: TGTGCCAGCAGCTGGCCACTAGGTAGCGGGGGAAACACCGGGGAGCTGTTTTTT; clone_size: NA; j_call: TRBJ2-2; v_call: TRBV7-9; d_call: TRBD2
cdr3_aa: CAWSEGVEVGSPLHF; cdr3_nt: TGTGCCTGGTCCGAGGGGGTGGAGGTTGGATCACCCCTCCACTTT; clone_size: NA; j_call: TRBJ1-6; v_call: TRBV30; d_call: NA
cdr3_aa: CASSVGGIGNTIYF; cdr3_nt: TGTGCCAGCAGCGTAGGAGGGATTGGAAACACCATATATTTT; clone_size: NA; j_call: TRBJ1-3; v_call: TRBV9; d_call: NA
cdr3_aa: CASSTGTGGEQYF; cdr3_nt: TGTGCCAGCAGCACAGGGACAGGCGGCGAGCAGTACTTC; clone_size: NA; j_call: TRBJ2-7; v_call: TRBV12-3/TRBV12-4; d_call: TRBD1
cdr3_aa: CASSYSRTGYDGYTF; cdr3_nt: TGTGCCAGCAGTTACAGTAGGACAGGGTACGATGGCTACACCTTC; clone_size: NA; j_call: TRBJ1-2; v_call: TRBV6-5; d_call: TRBD1